Listed below are T cell receptor beta chains from one sample, sequenced in a study of T cell repertoires in cytomegalovirus infection. TCRdb itself ran the reads through MiXCR, one entry per CDR3 protein. This table has around 570,000 distinct CDR3 sequences, 35% to 50% appearing once. Their specific antigens are unknown. The sample in question was cultured PBMCs, obtained from culture after CMV antigen stimulation. The receptors stem from a human donor in good health (CMV status not recorded). Some clones in this sample may be carry-over from other donors' samples. The CDR3 runs from the conserved cysteine through the conserved F or W. D genes are given only for firm matches. For some rows the clone size is stated as once, few or many, or as a class when expanded; others skip it.

>few|-|13|TRBV7-9|TRBJ2-1
TGTGCCAGCAGATTGGGGGGGCAGAATGAGCAGTTCTTC
CASRLGGQNEQFF
>few|TRBD2|14|TRBV6-5|TRBJ2-5
TGTGCCAGCAGTTACGGGAGGGTCCGGGAGACCCAGTACTTC
CASSYGRVRETQYF
>-|-|13|TRBV19|TRBJ1-6
TGTGCCAGTAAGCTCCAGGGCAATTCACCCCTCCACTTT
CASKLQGNSPLHF
>few|-|16|TRBV6-1|TRBJ2-7
TGTGCCAGCAGGAGAAGAGGGCAGGGGGGTGACTACGAGCAGTACTTC
CASRRRGQGGDYEQYF
>-|-|15|TRBV20-1|TRBJ1-6
TGCAGTGCTAAATTATTGGGGTCCTATAATTCACCCCTCCACTTT
CSAKLLGSYNSPLHF
>few|-|23|TRBV15|TRBJ2-1
TGTGCCACCAGCAGAGGAGAGAATTGGGGGCGCCCACCTTGGGATAGCTCCTACAATGAGCAGTTCTTC
CATSRGENWGRPPWDSSYNEQFF
>many|-|13|TRBV7-2|TRBJ1-1
TGTGCCAGCAGCTTGAAGCCGGGCACTGAAGCTTTCTTT
CASSLKPGTEAFF
>many|-|14|TRBV7-2|TRBJ1-1
TGTGCCAGCAGTACCGAGGGCAGGAACACTGAAGCTTTCTTT
CASSTEGRNTEAFF
>-|-|15|TRBV7-9|TRBJ2-3
TGTGCCAGCAGCGATCCGGGACAAAGCACAGATACGCAGTATTTT
CASSDPGQSTDTQYF
>-|-|18|TRBV6-2/TRBV6-3|TRBJ2-1
TGTGCCAGCAGTTACTCCCTCTCCGGGGTCCCCCACAGGGATGAGCAGTTGTTC
CASSYSLSGVPHRDEQLF
>-|TRBD2|15|TRBV4-3|TRBJ2-5
TGCGCCAGCAGCCTGGGACTAGCGGGAATAGAGACCCAGTACTTC
CASSLGLAGIETQYF
>-|TRBD2|15|TRBV20-1|TRBJ2-5
TGCAGTGCTAGAGCGCAGCGGGAGGACCAAGAGACCCAGTACTTC
CSARAQREDQETQYF
>-|-|15|TRBV28|TRBJ1-5
TGTGCCAGCAGTACCCCCGATGGGGGTAATCAGCCCCAGCATTTT
CASSTPDGGNQPQHF
>-|-|15|TRBV12-3/TRBV12-4|TRBJ1-5
TGTGCCAGCAGTTTCCATCCAGGCGGCGATCAGCCCCAGCATTTT
CASSFHPGGDQPQHF
>few|-|15|TRBV7-8|TRBJ2-3
TGTGCCAGCAGCCCAACGGGGGTTAGCACAGATACGCAGTATTTT
CASSPTGVSTDTQYF
>-|TRBD2|14|TRBV12-3/TRBV12-4|TRBJ2-2
TGTGCCAGCAGGCCGGGACTAGCGGCCGGGGAGCTGTTTTTT
CASRPGLAAGELFF
>-|TRBD1|14|TRBV7-4|TRBJ1-3
TGTGCCAGCAGCCCTCCGGGACAGGGAAACACCATATATTTT
CASSPPGQGNTIYF
>few|TRBD2|17|TRBV7-6|TRBJ2-1
TGTGCCAGCAGCCGACCGGGCAGCGGGAGGGCAGGCAATGAGCAGTTCTTC
CASSRPGSGRAGNEQFF
>-|-|17|TRBV27|TRBJ2-5
TGTGCCAGCAGTTCTGAGGGGGAGTTAAATGCTCTAGAGACCCAGTACTTC
CASSSEGELNALETQYF
>-|TRBD2|15|TRBV7-6|TRBJ2-3
TGTGCCAGCAGCCCGAGGAGCGGGAGAACAGATACGCAGTATTTT
CASSPRSGRTDTQYF
>many|-|15|TRBV7-8|TRBJ1-6
TGTGCCAGCAGTCCGTCCAGGGTCTTTAATTCACCCCTCCACTTT
CASSPSRVFNSPLHF
>-|-|15|TRBV11-1|TRBJ2-5
TGTGCCAGCAGCCTCCCCCCCGGGGGGCTGGAGACCCAGTACTTC
CASSLPPGGLETQYF
>few|-|12|TRBV7-9|TRBJ1-1
TGTGCCAGCAGCGTTATGAACACTGAAGCTTTCTTT
CASSVMNTEAFF
>many|TRBD1|14|TRBV7-2|TRBJ1-5
TGTGCCAGCAGCCGAGACAGGGACGATCAGCCCCAGCATTTT
CASSRDRDDQPQHF
>few|-|16|TRBV27|TRBJ2-4
TGTGCCAGCACCTTAACAAGGGGCAATGCCAAAAACATTCAGTACTTC
CASTLTRGNAKNIQYF
>-|TRBD2|17|TRBV5-1|TRBJ2-5
TGCGCCAGCAGCTTATCCCAACTAGCGGGCGACCAAGAGACCCAGTACTTC
CASSLSQLAGDQETQYF
>few|-|13|TRBV7-2|TRBJ2-5
TGTGCCAGCAGCTTCAGGGACTTCAGGACCCAGTACTTC
CASSFRDFRTQYF
>few|-|15|TRBV5-1|TRBJ2-6
TGCGCCAGCAGCTTTGGCCTCCCTGGGGCCAACGTCCTGACTTTC
CASSFGLPGANVLTF
>few|TRBD2|16|TRBV7-2|TRBJ2-3
TGTGCCAGCAGCTTAGCACCAGCGGGAGGGGGAGATACGCAGTATTTT
CASSLAPAGGGDTQYF
>few|-|12|TRBV28|TRBJ1-2
TGTGCCAGCAGCCTCAGGGGAGTGAGCTACACCTTC
CASSLRGVSYTF
>-|TRBD1|13|TRBV28|TRBJ1-2
TGTGCCAGCAGCCACGCCGGGACAGATGGCTACACCTTC
CASSHAGTDGYTF
>-|-|12|TRBV11-2|TRBJ1-1
TGTGCCAGCGGAACTAGAAACACTGAAGCTTTCTTT
CASGTRNTEAFF
>-|-|16|TRBV5-5|TRBJ2-1
TGTGCCAGCAGCTTTTGGGTCTTGGGAAGTAACAATGAGCAGTTCTTC
CASSFWVLGSNNEQFF
>few|-|17|TRBV7-2|TRBJ2-2
TGTGCCAGCAGCTTATCAGATCTGAGGCAGAGCACCGGGGAGCTGTTTTTT
CASSLSDLRQSTGELFF
>-|-|14|TRBV3-1|TRBJ1-2
TGTGCCAGCAGCCGCAGGGGATATTATGATGGCTACACCTTC
CASSRRGYYDGYTF
>few|TRBD1|16|TRBV5-1|TRBJ2-2
TGCGCCAGCAGCCTTATGACAGGGGCGAACACCGGGGAGCTGTTTTTT
CASSLMTGANTGELFF
>-|-|12|TRBV19|TRBJ1-1
TGTGCCAGTAGTAGGGTCCGGACTGAAGCTTTCTTT
CASSRVRTEAFF
>-|-|16|TRBV12-3/TRBV12-4|TRBJ1-1
TGTGCCAGCAGTCCTGGTTGGGGGCAGCAGAACACTGAAGCTTTCTTT
CASSPGWGQQNTEAFF
>-|TRBD2|13|TRBV12-3/TRBV12-4|TRBJ2-5
TGTTCGGTGGGGCGGGGGAGAGGAGAGACCCAGTACTTC
CSVGRGRGETQYF
>-|-|12|TRBV5-6|TRBJ1-1
TGTGCCAGCAGCTTGTCCTCGATAGAAGCTTTCTTT
CASSLSSIEAFF
>-|-|14|TRBV11-2|TRBJ2-1
TGTGCCAGCAGCTTAGAGCAAACCGACAATGAGCAGTTCTTC
CASSLEQTDNEQFF
>-|-|15|TRBV20-1|TRBJ1-5
TGCAGTGCCGCCAGAGATCTTCACGGATATCAGCCCCAGCATTTT
CSAARDLHGYQPQHF
>few|-|14|TRBV20-1|TRBJ1-4
TGCAGTGCTAGACGGCAGGGAGGGCATGAAAAACTGTTTTTT
CSARRQGGHEKLFF
>-|-|16|TRBV12-3/TRBV12-4|TRBJ2-6
TGTGCCAGCAGTTTATTGGCCGTCTCTGGGGCCAACGTCCTGACTTTC
CASSLLAVSGANVLTF
>-|-|15|TRBV5-1|TRBJ2-3
TGCGCCAGCGGACCCGGGACGACTAGCACAGATACGCAGTATTTT
CASGPGTTSTDTQYF
>few|-|14|TRBV4-2|TRBJ1-2
TGTGCCAGCAGCCAAGAGAGGATTAACTATGGCTACACCTTC
CASSQERINYGYTF
>few|-|12|TRBV7-2|TRBJ2-3
TGTGCCAGCAGTACGCCCCTTGGTACGCAGTATTTT
CASSTPLGTQYF
>many|-|15|TRBV7-2|TRBJ2-1
TGTGCCAGCAGCCCGAGAATTGGGGGTGTCAATGAGCAGTTCTTC
CASSPRIGGVNEQFF
>many|-|12|TRBV7-8|TRBJ1-1
TGTGCCAGCAGCTTAGATCGGACTGAAGCTTTCTTT
CASSLDRTEAFF
>-|-|17|TRBV4-1|TRBJ1-6
TGCGCCAGCAGCCAAGGTAGGCCCGGCCGGGAAGGTTCACCCCTCCACTTT
CASSQGRPGREGSPLHF
>-|-|14|TRBV5-1|TRBJ2-5
TGCGCCAGCAGCCTGATCGACCCCCAAGAGACCCAGTACTTC
CASSLIDPQETQYF
>few|TRBD1|15|TRBV7-8|TRBJ1-6
TGTGCCAGCAGCTTACGACAGGGTTGGGGTTCACCCCTCCACTTT
CASSLRQGWGSPLHF
>-|TRBD1|14|TRBV6-5|TRBJ2-7
TGTGCCAGCAGTTACCCAGGGGGTCTGGGCGAGCAGTACTTC
CASSYPGGLGEQYF
>-|TRBD2|15|TRBV7-2|TRBJ2-1
TGTGCCAGCAGACACGGCGGGAGGGCCGGGTATGAGCAGTTCTTC
CASRHGGRAGYEQFF
>-|-|14|TRBV7-8|TRBJ1-6
TGTGCCAGCAGCTTGGGGGTGGTAGGGTCACCCCTCCACTTT
CASSLGVVGSPLHF
>-|TRBD2|15|TRBV7-2|TRBJ2-7
TGTGCCAGCAGGACTAGCGGGGGGGCGGGCTACGAGCAGTACTTC
CASRTSGGAGYEQYF
>-|-|12|TRBV15|TRBJ1-5
TGTGCCACCAGCAGAGATCTATCGCCCCAGCATTTT
CATSRDLSPQHF
>-|TRBD2|16|TRBV4-2|TRBJ2-5
TGTGCCAGCAGCGAGGGTGGACTAGCGGGGTCGGAGACCCAGTACTTC
CASSEGGLAGSETQYF
>-|-|13|TRBV28|TRBJ1-4
TGTGCCAGCTCGGGTAGGGCGGATGAAAAACTGTTTTTT
CASSGRADEKLFF